The 32 T cell receptor beta chains below come from one sample, sequenced in a study of shared T cell receptors in the human thymus. Sequenced by immunoSEQ multiplex PCR; TCRdb stores in-frame clones only, minus some. The table has 630,000 or so clones, 87% seen once; the top ten hold just under 0.0095%. The same sample was also used in a study of human thymus T cells.

Specimen: thymocytes. The receptors were sampled from a boy younger than two with a congenital heart defect.

The chain links TRBV10-3 to TRBJ2-6, with TRBD2 matching 7 bases. The CDR3 covers 18 residues. With V trimmed by 8 bases and J by 4 bases, 17 bases remained unmatched. CDR1 is ENHRY, CDR2 SYGVKD, per germline. CDR3 sequence reads: CAIRSGTTRSEGANVLTF. The DNA for the CDR3 is TGTGCCATCCGAAGCGGGACTACAAGGTCGGAGGGGGCCAACGTCCTGACTTTC.

This clone is a singleton in its sample. The V call is TRBV28, the J call TRBJ2-7; 7 bases line up with TRBD1. Germline CDR1 reads MDHEN; CDR2 reads SYDVKM. The CDR3 covers 15 residues. V lost 5 bases and J lost 0; bases outside the gene matches: 7. The CDR3 DNA reads TGTGCCAGCAGTCCCGGCGGACAGGCCTCCTACGAGCAGTACTTC. Translated, it gives CASSPGGQASYEQYF.

V is TRBV4-2 and J is TRBJ2-7; 11 bases match TRBD2. Unmatched junction bases numbered 2, after V lost 4 bases and J lost 3 bases. CDR1 and CDR2 (germline): LGHNA, YNFKEQ. The CDR3 has 14 amino acids. CDR3 in amino acids: CASSLGLADYEQYF. The DNA for the CDR3 is TGTGCCAGCAGCCTGGGACTAGCGGACTACGAGCAGTACTTC.

V and J are TRBV20-1 and TRBJ2-1; no reliable D call. V shed 5 bases and J shed 12 bases, with 14 bases lying between them. The CDR3 is 11 residues long. Germline CDR1 and CDR2: DFQATT and SNEGSKA (reference sequence). For the CDR3, the DNA is TGCAGTGCTGGCCATTCCGTCCTGCAGTTCTTC. Residues: CSAGHSVLQFF.

V is TRBV27 and J is TRBJ2-7; tentatively, D is TRBD2 (6 bases). This CDR3 has 14 residues. The germline V gene has CDR1 MNHEY and CDR2 SMNVEV (reference sequence). Between the trimmed V and J ends, which lost 7 bases and 2 bases, there was a span of 15 bases. CDR3 DNA sequence: TGTGCCAGCACGGGTGGGGACTCTACCTACGAGCAGTACTTC. This translates into CASTGGDSTYEQYF.

This clone was seen a single time. The chain is built from TRBV28 and TRBJ2-2; no definite D call. The CDR3 is 16 amino acids. Germline V gene sequence: CDR1 MDHEN, CDR2 SYDVKM. Trimming took off 3 bases at V and 3 bases at J, with 14 bases between the two ends. In DNA, the CDR3 is TGTGCCAGCAGTTTGCCTAATCGTGGTTACACCGGGGAGCTGTTTTTT. Its translation: CASSLPNRGYTGELFF.

J is TRBJ1-5 and V is TRBV27; D perhaps matches TRBD1 (6 bases). CDR1 and CDR2 (germline): MNHEY, SMNVEV (reference sequence). V dropped 3 bases and J dropped 7 bases, with 10 bases sitting between them. The length of the CDR3 is 13 residues. This CDR3 reads CASSFVGGQPQHF. The CDR3, as DNA: TGTGCCAGCAGTTTTGTAGGGGGACAGCCCCAGCATTTT.

The chain carries TRBV4-1 and TRBJ2-1, with 9 bases matching TRBD2. CDR1 is MGHRA and CDR2 is YSYEKL in the germline V gene. Trimming took 0 bases from V and 8 from J; bases not matched to a gene: 8. The length of the CDR3 is 16 residues. The CDR3: CASSQDLRGRADEQFF. For the CDR3, the DNA is TGCGCCAGCAGCCAAGATCTCCGCGGGAGGGCTGATGAGCAGTTCTTC.

This chain links TRBV14 with TRBJ2-7; 10 bases agree with TRBD1. The CDR3 loop spans 16 amino acids. Germline lookup yields CDR1 SGHDN and CDR2 FVKESK. V trimming: 1 base; J trimming: 6 bases; junction bases outside the gene matches: 9. This CDR3 reads CASSQVGTGVGGEQYF. In nucleotides, the CDR3 is TGTGCCAGCAGCCAAGTAGGGACAGGGGTCGGAGGCGAGCAGTACTTC.

The chain employs TRBV11-2 and TRBJ1-4, with TRBD1 identical over 7 bases. This CDR3 is 17 amino acids long. Germline values: CDR1 SGHAT, CDR2 FQNNGV. J was trimmed by 0 bases and V by 5 bases; bases with no gene match: 9. CDR3 sequence reads: CASSPGDSRPTNEKLFF. The DNA of the CDR3 is TGTGCCAGCAGCCCTGGGGACAGCCGCCCAACTAATGAAAAACTGTTTTTT. The variable domain in full, completed from reference TRBV11-2 and TRBJ1-4, reads EAGVAQSPRYKIIEKRQSVAFWCNPISGHATLYWYQQILGQGPKLLIQFQNNGVVDDSQLPKDRFSAERLKGVDSTLKIQPAKLEDSAVYLCASSPGDSRPTNEKLFFGSGTQLSVL.

This chain joins TRBV29-1 and TRBJ1-1, with D uncertain. Germline CDR1 is SQVTM and CDR2 is ANQGSEA. Between the trimmed V and J ends, which lost 5 bases and 1 base, there was a span of 8 bases. The CDR3 extends over 12 amino acids. The CDR3 DNA reads as TGCAGCGTTAGGAGAAAGAACACTGAAGCTTTCTTT. As protein: CSVRRKNTEAFF.

The rearrangement links TRBV10-1 to TRBJ2-7; D perhaps matches TRBD1 (6 bases). Germline CDR1 reads WNHNN; CDR2 reads SYGVQD (reference sequence). Trimming cost V 2 bases and J 6 bases, with 8 bases left between them. This CDR3 spans 12 amino acids. CDR3 sequence: CASSEKDSEQYF. CDR3 nucleotide sequence: TGCGCCAGCAGTGAGAAGGACAGCGAGCAGTACTTC.

This clone has a single count. V and J are TRBV4-1 and TRBJ2-1; 9 bases agree with TRBD1. Germline CDR1 and CDR2: MGHRA and YSYEKL. The CDR3 has 15 residues. Losses at the gene ends were 3 bases for V and 10 bases for J; bases not matched to a gene: 10. CDR3 DNA sequence: TGCGCCAGCAGCCAGGACAGGGGATCCGCCGGGGAGCAGTTCTTC. Translated: CASSQDRGSAGEQFF.

V usage is TRBV7-2 and J usage is TRBJ2-2; the match to TRBD2 covers 8 bases. Germline CDR1 and CDR2: SGHTA and FQGNSA. The CDR3 spans 14 residues. V lost 2 bases and J lost 6; bases outside the gene matches: 2. CDR3 DNA sequence: TGTGCCAGCAGCTTACCGGGGGGGCCCGGGGAGCTGTTTTTT. Residues: CASSLPGGPGELFF. Filled out from reference TRBV7-2 and TRBJ2-2, the complete variable domain reads GAGVSQSPSNKVTEKGKDVELRCDPISGHTALYWYRQSLGQGLEFLIYFQGNSAPDKSGLPSDRFSAERTGGSVSTLTIQRTQQEDSAVYLCASSLPGGPGELFFGEGSRLTVL.

The gene calls are TRBV7-2 and TRBJ1-1; 7 bases agree with TRBD1. Unmatched junction bases numbered 3, after V lost 3 bases and J lost 2 bases. The CDR3 has 14 residues. Germline V CDR1 and CDR2: SGHTA, FQGNSA. As DNA, the CDR3 is TGTGCCAGCAGCTTCGGGACAGATAACACTGAAGCTTTCTTT. This codes for CASSFGTDNTEAFF.

This chain uses TRBV4-3 with TRBJ2-7; TRBD2 might be the D (6 bases). Germline loops: CDR1 LGHNA, CDR2 YSLEER. The CDR3 consists of 16 residues. Deletions cut 0 bases from V and 2 bases from J, with 14 bases between. CDR3 in amino acids: CASSQDLRGAAYEQYF. The CDR3 DNA reads TGCGCCAGCAGCCAAGATCTTCGCGGGGCTGCCTACGAGCAGTACTTC.

This chain connects TRBV25-1 to TRBJ1-1; TRBD1 agrees at 7 bases. From germline, CDR1 is MGHDK and CDR2 SYGVNS. This CDR3 is built from 15 residues. The V gene end was trimmed by 6 bases and the J gene end by 1 base; junction bases not matched to a gene: 8. This CDR3 reads CASSLQGLGNTEAFF. As DNA, the CDR3 is TGTGCCAGCAGCCTACAGGGGCTCGGGAACACTGAAGCTTTCTTT.

The chain recombines TRBV7-9 with TRBJ1-2; D might be TRBD1 (5 bases). CDR3 size: 15 residues. Trimming took 5 bases from V and 2 from J, leaving 15 bases between them. CDR1 is SEHNR and CDR2 is FQNEAQ in the germline V gene (reference sequence). The CDR3 is CASSQGAPPNYGYTF. CDR3 sequence (DNA): TGTGCCAGCAGCCAAGGGGCCCCACCCAACTATGGCTACACCTTC.

This clone has just one count. The chain combines TRBV15 with TRBJ2-3, with 8 bases lining up with TRBD2. Germline CDR1 and CDR2: LNHNV and YYDKDF (reference sequence). V lost 3 bases, J lost 0 bases, and 20 bases stayed unmatched. CDR3 length: 21 amino acids. CDR3 nucleotides: TGTGCCACCAGCAGCCCACTACTACTAGCGGACGATAAACTTAGCACAGATACGCAGTATTTT. Translation: CATSSPLLLADDKLSTDTQYF.

This chain uses TRBV2 with TRBJ2-3, with 10 bases fitting TRBD1. CDR1 SNHLY and CDR2 FYNNEI come from the germline V gene. Unmatched junction bases numbered 8, after V lost 3 bases and J lost 2 bases. The CDR3 runs to 17 residues. This CDR3 is CASSDGTGDGVTDTQYF. In nucleotides, the CDR3 is TGTGCCAGCAGTGACGGGACAGGGGATGGTGTCACAGATACGCAGTATTTT.

This chain links TRBV5-1 with TRBJ2-7; 9 nucleotides line up with TRBD1. The CDR3 covers 17 residues. Per the germline V gene, CDR1 is SGHRS and CDR2 is YFSETQ. Germline trimming cut 2 bases from V and 6 bases from J; bases unmatched to any gene: 15. The CDR3 coding sequence is TGCGCCAGCAGCTTAGAACCGGGGTGGGGACAGGGTACCGAGCAGTACTTC. It codes for CASSLEPGWGQGTEQYF.

The V and J genes are TRBV28 and TRBJ2-1; 7 nucleotides align to TRBD2. The ends lost 3 bases at V and 4 bases at J; junction bases unmatched: 12. The CDR3 contains 17 residues. The germline CDR1 and CDR2 sequences are MDHEN and SYDVKM. The CDR3 region has the DNA TGTGCCAGCAGTTTGTCGCTAGCGGCCAGTAAGTACAATGAGCAGTTCTTC. It codes for CASSLSLAASKYNEQFF.

V usage is TRBV28 and J usage is TRBJ2-7, with D perhaps matching TRBD2 (6 bases). Trimming cost V 1 base and J 3 bases, with 19 bases left between them. This CDR3 region has 17 residues. CDR1 and CDR2 from the germline V gene are MDHEN and SYDVKM. This CDR3 reads CASSLSPDNSGFYEQYF. The CDR3 region has the DNA TGTGCCAGCAGTTTATCCCCCGACAATAGCGGCTTCTACGAGCAGTACTTC.

The chain carries TRBV7-2 and TRBJ2-7, with 8 nucleotides matching TRBD2. This CDR3 comprises 16 residues. V lost 3 bases, J lost 6 bases, and 13 bases stayed unmatched. Per germline, CDR1 SGHTA and CDR2 FQGNSA. The CDR3 loop is CASSFDLGTSTSEQYF. CDR3 bases: TGTGCCAGCAGCTTCGATCTCGGGACTAGTACTTCCGAGCAGTACTTC.

The J gene is TRBJ1-1, the V gene TRBV5-4; D may be TRBD1 (5 bases). V lost 1 base and J lost 0, with 13 bases in between. CDR3 length equals 16 residues. The germline V gene has CDR1 SGHNT and CDR2 YYREEE (reference sequence). CDR3 sequence: CASSLSIDSVNTEAFF. CDR3 sequence (DNA): TGTGCCAGCAGCTTGAGCATTGACAGTGTGAACACTGAAGCTTTCTTT.

This chain joins TRBV28 and TRBJ2-3; 8 bases are shared with TRBD2. CDR3 length: 15 residues. Per germline, CDR1 MDHEN and CDR2 SYDVKM. V trimming: 7 bases; J trimming: 0 bases; junction bases outside the gene matches: 6. The CDR3 DNA reads as TGTGCCAGCACCAAAGTAGCGGGAAGCACAGATACGCAGTATTTT. It encodes CASTKVAGSTDTQYF.

In its sample, this clone was seen once. CDR3 DNA sequence: TGCGCCAGCAGTATAAGCAATCAGCCCCAGCATTTT. Translation: CASSISNQPQHF. The chain joins TRBV10-2 to TRBJ1-5; D is uncertain. Germline assignment: CDR1 WSHSY and CDR2 SAAADI. CDR3 size: 12 residues. V lost 5 bases and J 1 base, leaving 3 bases between the germline ends.

This clone was observed a handful of times. This sequence joins TRBV7-9 and TRBJ2-5; perhaps TRBD2 as D (7 bases). In germline, CDR1 is SEHNR, CDR2 FQNEAQ (reference sequence). V was clipped by 5 bases and J by 7 bases, with 14 bases between them. This CDR3 is built from 13 residues. The CDR3, as DNA: TGTGCCAGCAGCCCGACTAGCAGGGGGACCCAGTACTTC. Encoded protein: CASSPTSRGTQYF.

V usage is TRBV29-1 and J usage is TRBJ2-7; 8 bases line up with TRBD1. Germline V CDR1 and CDR2: SQVTM, ANQGSEA. This CDR3 spans 14 amino acids. The V and J ends lost 6 bases and 7 bases, in that order; junction bases with no gene match: 14. CDR3 coding DNA: TGCAGCGTCCTCAGGGGACAGGATCGGGGAGAGCAGTACTTC. It encodes CSVLRGQDRGEQYF.

This clone was observed a handful of times. This chain joins TRBV5-5 and TRBJ1-1; TRBD1 might be the D (6 bases). V lost 3 bases, J lost 7 bases, and 7 bases lay in between. This CDR3 has 11 amino acids. The germline V gene has CDR1 SGHKS and CDR2 YYEKEE (reference sequence). The CDR3 region has the DNA TGTGCCAGCAGCTCACAGGGTGAAGCTTTCTTT. Amino acid sequence: CASSSQGEAFF.

This rearrangement joins TRBV23-1 to TRBJ1-4, with TRBD1 matching over 9 bases. TRBV23-1 carries the ORF label, with uncertain function. This CDR3 is 17 amino acids long. With 1 base clipped from V and 4 bases from J, the junction kept 7 bases outside the gene matches. CDR3 nucleotide sequence: TGCGCCAGCAGTCAATTGGGACAGGGAGCCCTTAATGAAAAACTGTTTTTT. Translating gives CASSQLGQGALNEKLFF.

J is TRBJ2-7 and V is TRBV4-1; D gene ambiguous. CDR3 length: 17 residues. Trimming removed 1 base at V and 3 bases at J, with 19 bases between. The germline V gene has CDR1 MGHRA and CDR2 YSYEKL. The CDR3 DNA is TGCGCCAGCAGCCAAGGCCCCATTTTTTACCGGAGCTACGAGCAGTACTTC. As protein: CASSQGPIFYRSYEQYF.